The next 2 T cell receptor beta chains were all read from a single sample in a study. A single record per CDR3 protein comes from TCRdb applying MiXCR to the RT-PCR reads. The sample carries about 700,000 distinct CDR3 sequences, more than 13% recorded once. The sample taken for sequencing was memory CD4+ T cells from blood. Every receptor here comes from a female donor in good health, serving as a healthy control.

The rearrangement joins TRBV9 to TRBJ1-5, with D uncertain. The germline V gene has CDR1 SGDLS and CDR2 YYNGEE. This CDR3 contains 14 residues. V lost 2 bases and J 3 bases, leaving 9 bases between the germline ends. CDR3 amino acids: CASSVDIHNQPQHF. The CDR3 region has the DNA TGTGCCAGCAGCGTCGACATCCACAATCAGCCCCAGCATTTT.

The V and J genes are TRBV4-3 and TRBJ2-3, with TRBD1 matching 8 bases. This CDR3 is 14 amino acids long. After removal of 2 bases from V and 5 bases from J, the junction contained 3 bases not matched to a gene. Looked up from germline, CDR1 is LGHNA and CDR2 is YSLEER. The CDR3 coding sequence is TGCGCCAGCAGCCAAACGACAGGGGAAGATACGCAGTATTTT. Translating gives CASSQTTGEDTQYF.